This entry describes one TCR beta chain. Clones were sequenced by immunoSEQ multiplex PCR, and TCRdb holds only the in-frame ones, with some missing. The profile shows roughly 27,000 clones, about 85% of them singletons. The germline V gene has CDR1 MDHEN and CDR2 SYDVKM. This CDR3 is built from 14 residues. Trimming pared 6 bases from V and 1 base from J, leaving 13 bases between. The data were taken from a study of OX40 agonist ivuxolimab in advanced cancers. The material sequenced was CD4+ or CD8+ T cells sorted from blood, taken in a trial of the OX40 agonist ivuxolimab. The chain carries TRBV28 and TRBJ2-7; tentative D call: TRBD2 (6 bases). The TCR was taken from an adult with an advanced solid tumor such as melanoma, head and neck, liver or kidney cancer. The CDR3 protein is CASSPGTASYEQYF. DNA for the CDR3: TGTGCCAGCAGCCCCGGGACTGCTTCCTACGAGCAGTACTTC.